The clone carrying this T cell receptor (beta chain) was detected ten times or more. Its antigen is undetermined. The CDR3 sequence is 14 residues long. Trimming took off 7 bases at V and 1 base at J, with 13 bases between the two ends. Germline CDR1 is MNHEY and CDR2 is SVGEGT. The data originate from a study of blood T cells in healthy people across ages. Background on the study: Template switching recovered approximately one barcoded beta molecule for every two T cells. Study observations and caveats: Samples with more naive T cells showed higher observed beta diversity. More naive CD4+ cells and higher diversity were found in long-lived than in aged donors.

Using a J-beta primer mix together with a sample-barcoded 5' primer, a second PCR was run for roughly 6 to 11 cycles. A template-switch adaptor with 12 random nucleotides tagged each cDNA molecule. TCRdb recomputed calls from the 5' RACE reads with MiXCR, one row per CDR3 protein. The sample has about 640,000 distinct CDR3 sequences; approximately 40% are singletons. The chain uses TRBV6-2 or TRBV6-3 and TRBJ1-1; the D gene is possibly TRBD1 (5 bases). Sequences were obtained from blood. The TCR comes from a man older than 75 in good health. The CDR3 region is CASKTEGPNTEAFF. The CDR3 DNA is TGTGCCAGCAAGACAGAGGGGCCGAACACTGAAGCTTTCTTT.